The rows below give T cell receptor beta chains drawn from one sample of a study of regulatory T cells in long-lasting Graves disease. Using its own MiXCR run on the multiplex PCR reads, TCRdb lists one record per CDR3 protein. The sample contains 650,000 to 700,000 distinct CDR3 sequences, around 30% of which appear only once. Sequenced here: peripheral blood mononuclear cells (PBMCs), sampled when the disease was refractory, from a patient treated with antithyroid drugs. The receptors derive from a female donor with Graves disease. Each CDR3 is given with its conserved first and last residue. A D gene is named only where the DNA matches it firmly. Expanded clones get a size class; other rows say once, few or many, or leave the size out.

TRBJ1-2 NA NA TRBV30 CAWSEFKGYTF TGTGCCTGGAGTGAGTTTAAGGGCTACACCTTC
TRBJ1-4 NA few TRBV12-3/TRBV12-4 CASRIRGRNEKLFF TGTGCCAGCAGGATACGGGGTCGTAATGAAAAACTGTTTTTT
TRBJ2-5 TRBD2 NA TRBV19 CASSAGLAGGQSVTQYF TGTGCCAGTAGTGCCGGACTAGCGGGAGGGCAGTCGGTGACCCAGTACTTC
TRBJ2-7 NA many TRBV20-1 CSARGTVSYEQYF TGCAGTGCTAGAGGGACAGTCTCCTACGAGCAGTACTTC
TRBJ1-1 NA NA TRBV6-1 CASSHLGPNTEAFF TGTGCCAGCAGTCACCTCGGACCGAACACTGAAGCTTTCTTT
TRBJ2-1 NA few TRBV5-1 CASSLGLADEQFF TGCGCCAGCAGCTTGGGGTTAGCAGATGAGCAGTTCTTC
TRBJ1-2 NA few TRBV3-1 CASSQVTGSYGYTF TGTGCCAGCAGCCAAGTTACTGGGTCCTATGGCTACACCTTC
TRBJ1-2 NA few TRBV10-3 CAISERSQVPSLIF TGTGCCATCAGTGAACGCTCCCAGGTCCCATCTCTCATCTTC
TRBJ2-7 TRBD2 few TRBV19 CASRSSGTYSYEQYF TGTGCCAGTAGATCTAGCGGGACATACTCCTACGAGCAGTACTTC
TRBJ1-1 NA NA TRBV10-3 CAISGRETEAFF TGTGCCATCAGTGGCAGGGAAACTGAAGCTTTCTTT
TRBJ2-5 NA NA TRBV18 CASSPLRTGETQYF TGTGCCAGCTCACCGCTCCGGACGGGAGAGACCCAGTACTTC
TRBJ1-5 NA NA TRBV28 CASSPYLDSSYQPQHF TGTGCCAGCTCACCTTATTTGGACAGCTCCTATCAGCCCCAGCATTTT
TRBJ2-7 TRBD2 NA TRBV12-5 CASGLPTSGSYEQYF TGTGCTAGTGGTTTACCGACTAGCGGGAGCTACGAGCAGTACTTC
TRBJ1-5 NA many TRBV28 CASSSISNQPQHF TGTGCCAGCAGTTCCATAAGCAATCAGCCCCAGCATTTT
TRBJ1-5 TRBD1 NA TRBV7-2 CASSIRQGGYSNQPQHF TGTGCCAGCAGCATACGACAGGGGGGGTATAGCAATCAGCCCCAGCATTTT
TRBJ2-1 NA NA TRBV6-1 CASGETLNTYNEQFF TGTGCCAGCGGGGAGACACTGAATACCTACAACGAGCAGTTCTTC
TRBJ2-7 TRBD1 many TRBV2 CASRETGWEQYF TGTGCCAGCAGGGAGACAGGGTGGGAGCAGTACTTC